This T cell receptor beta chain was sequenced for a study of blood T cell repertoires in COVID-19. Across the study: Researchers got acute and convalescent COVID-19 samples from the United States, Italy and Spain.

Method: immunoSEQ multiplex PCR; TCRdb's copy keeps in-frame clones and lacks some. The repertoire holds approximately 180,000 clones, with more than 75% as singletons. The CDR3 totals 15 residues. The V call is TRBV21-1, the J call TRBJ1-1; TRBD1, the table's D call, was not compared with the DNA. TRBV21-1 is marked as a pseudogene. Specimen: peripheral blood. The origin of this receptor is a woman in her sixties or seventies with COVID-19, enrolled during active disease. CDR3 loop: CASSRHDPMNTEAFF. DNA for the CDR3: TGTGCCAGCAGCCGACACGACCCAATGAACACTGAAGCTTTCTTT.